One sample yielded the 13 T cell receptor beta chains listed below, sequenced in a study of blood T cell repertoires in COVID-19. The data were produced by immunoSEQ multiplex PCR, yet TCRdb's version contains in-frame clones alone and is incomplete. The repertoire consists of some 230,000 clones, with 84% occurring once and the leading ten covering about 2.9%. Sequencing was carried out using peripheral blood. These receptors all come from a woman in her 30s who had recovered from COVID-19.

The genes are TRBV6-1 and TRBJ2-5; the match to TRBD2 covers 8 bases. The CDR3 is 15 residues long. Germline V gene sequence: CDR1 MNHNS, CDR2 SASEGT. The trim removed 1 base at V and 1 base at J, leaving 2 bases unmatched. Here the CDR3 DNA reads TGTGCCAGCAGTGAAGAGGCGGGAGGCCAAGAGACCCAGTACTTC. Protein product: CASSEEAGGQETQYF.

This chain links TRBV18 with TRBJ2-7; D perhaps matches TRBD2 (5 bases). V shed 2 bases and J shed 7 bases, with 12 bases lying between them. Germline-derived CDR1 and CDR2 are KGHSH and LQKENI. The CDR3 has 13 residues. In nucleotides, the CDR3 is TGTGCCAGCTCACCAGAACTAACGGGGGAGCAGTACTTC. Translating gives CASSPELTGEQYF.

The V gene is TRBV7-9, the J gene TRBJ1-6; 9 positions match TRBD1. Germline values: CDR1 SEHNR, CDR2 FQNEAQ (reference sequence). This CDR3 contains 13 residues. The J segment lost 10 bases and the V segment lost 5 bases, leaving 3 bases of the junction unmatched. CDR3 sequence reads: CASSTGGNSPLHF. CDR3 nucleotide sequence: TGTGCCAGCAGCACAGGGGGCAACTCACCCCTCCACTTT.

The rearrangement joins TRBV9 to TRBJ2-7; D unclear. Trimming left V 0 bases short and J 2 bases short, with 9 bases between. The CDR3 sequence is 14 residues long. Germline CDR1 is SGDLS and CDR2 is YYNGEE. The CDR3 nucleotides read TGTGCCAGCAGCGTAGGTGGTACGGCCTACGAGCAGTACTTC. Its translation is CASSVGGTAYEQYF. The full variable domain, completed using reference TRBV9 and TRBJ2-7, is DSGVTQTPKHLITATGQRVTLRCSPRSGDLSVYWYQQSLDQGLQFLIQYYNGEERAKGNILERFSAQQFPDLHSELNLSSLELGDSALYFCASSVGGTAYEQYFGPGTRLTVT.

The chain recombines TRBV7-9 with TRBJ2-2; D gene ambiguous. Trimming left V 1 base short and J 4 bases short, with 7 bases between. The CDR3 length is 14 residues. Germline CDR1 and CDR2: SEHNR and FQNEAQ (reference sequence). The CDR3 is CASSLVTLTGELFF. In DNA, the CDR3 is TGTGCCAGCAGCTTAGTGACACTCACCGGGGAGCTGTTTTTT.

The gene calls are TRBV2 and TRBJ2-1; perhaps TRBD2 as D (6 bases). The CDR3 contains 14 residues. Germline V gene lookup returns CDR1 SNHLY and CDR2 FYNNEI. V was pared by 1 base and J by 3 bases, with 7 bases between. This chain's CDR3 is CASSEGGIYNEQFF. DNA of the CDR3: TGTGCCAGCAGTGAAGGCGGGATCTACAATGAGCAGTTCTTC.

V and J are TRBV7-9 and TRBJ2-3; TRBD1 agrees at 7 bases. CDR3 length: 16 residues. Germline CDR1 SEHNR, CDR2 FQNEAQ (reference sequence). With 1 base clipped from V and 2 bases from J, the junction kept 6 bases outside the gene matches. DNA of the CDR3: TGTGCCAGCAGCTTAGAACGCGACAGGGACACAGATACGCAGTATTTT. Translated, it gives CASSLERDRDTDTQYF.

The chain joins TRBV9 to TRBJ2-1; 11 nucleotides match TRBD1. The germline V gene has CDR1 SGDLS and CDR2 YYNGEE. This CDR3 comprises 19 residues. After removal of 3 bases from V and 6 bases from J, the junction contained 17 bases not matched to a gene. CDR3 residues: CASSATSFRDRGTVNEQFF. As DNA, the CDR3 is TGTGCCAGCAGCGCCACCTCTTTCCGGGACAGGGGGACAGTCAATGAGCAGTTCTTC. Supplemented by reference TRBV9 and TRBJ2-1, the full variable domain reads DSGVTQTPKHLITATGQRVTLRCSPRSGDLSVYWYQQSLDQGLQFLIQYYNGEERAKGNILERFSAQQFPDLHSELNLSSLELGDSALYFCASSATSFRDRGTVNEQFFGPGTRLTVL.

This clone appeared a few times. The chain recombines TRBV12-3 or TRBV12-4 with TRBJ1-2; tentatively, D is TRBD1 (5 bases). Trimming removed 5 bases at V and 8 bases at J, with 12 bases between. This CDR3 has 12 residues. CDR3: CASSSRVGGYTF. The CDR3 coding sequence is TGTGCCAGCAGTAGCAGGGTAGGGGGCTACACCTTC.

The CDR3 DNA follows: TGTGCCAGCAGGCCTCCTACCGGGACACCACTAAATGAGCAGTTCTTC. It specifies CASRPPTGTPLNEQFF. J is TRBJ2-1 and V is TRBV28; D possibly corresponds to TRBD1 (6 bases). Trimming stripped 6 bases from V and 7 bases from J, with 22 bases between. This CDR3 region has 16 residues. Germline V gene lookup returns CDR1 MDHEN and CDR2 SYDVKM.

The table lists this clone with a count of one. This rearrangement joins TRBV28 to TRBJ1-5; D not certain. V was cut by 6 bases and J by 2 bases, with 8 bases left in between. CDR3 length: 13 residues. CDR1 and CDR2 from the germline V gene are MDHEN and SYDVKM. The CDR3 nucleotides read TGTGCCAGCAGACAACTAGGCAATCAGCCCCAGCATTTT. Amino acids: CASRQLGNQPQHF.

Comments on this clone: Other DNA sequences in this sample translate to the same CDR3. The chain is built from TRBV19 and TRBJ1-4; D is ambiguous. This CDR3 comprises 12 residues. V lost 3 bases and J lost 8, with 7 bases in between. The germline V gene encodes CDR1 LNHDA and CDR2 SQIVND (reference sequence). Here the CDR3 reads CASSIAGEKLFF. The DNA of the CDR3 is TGTGCCAGTAGTATTGCGGGCGAAAAACTGTTTTTT. Based on the CDR3 plus reference TRBV19 and TRBJ1-4, the full variable domain is DGGITQSPKYLFRKEGQNVTLSCEQNLNHDAMYWYRQDPGQGLRLIYYSQIVNDFQKGDIAEGYSVSREKKESFPLTVTSAQKNPTAFYLCASSIAGEKLFFGSGTQLSVL.

The chain recombines TRBV24-1 with TRBJ1-2; 7 positions match TRBD1. Trimming at V came to 5 bases and at J to 6 bases, leaving 8 bases not matched to a gene. Germline CDR1 and CDR2: KGHDR and SFDVKD. This CDR3 has 14 amino acids. The CDR3 DNA reads TGTGCCACCAGTGGCTCGGAGGGGGCCCATGGCTACACCTTC. Translation: CATSGSEGAHGYTF.